The next 14 T cell receptor beta chains were all read from a single sample in a study of CD8 T cells in ankylosing spondylitis. One entry per CDR3 protein, called by TCRdb with MiXCR from the 5' RACE reads. Of 200,000 to 250,000 distinct CDR3 sequences in the sample, over 9.5% were seen once. Sequences were obtained from blood, either unsorted or a sorted T cell fraction (not recorded which). These TCRs come from a male donor with ankylosing spondylitis or in good health (not recorded which).

In its sample, this clonotype was seen many times. The chain has TRBV12-3 or TRBV12-4 and TRBJ1-6, with TRBD1 matching over 8 bases. Trimming at V came to 10 bases and at J to 16 bases, leaving 12 bases not matched to a gene. The CDR3 has 12 amino acids. For the CDR3, the DNA is TGTGCCACCCAAATAACAGGGGGAAGGCTCCACTTT. Its protein is CATQITGGRLHF.

This clonotype was observed many times. This chain links TRBV24-1 with TRBJ2-5, with D perhaps matching TRBD1 (5 bases). Trimming cost V 3 bases and J 1 base, with 17 bases left between them. Germline V CDR1 and CDR2: KGHDR, SFDVKD. This CDR3 is built from 17 residues. The CDR3 DNA reads as TGTGCCACCAGTGATCCAACCCCGACAGTTGGCCAAGAGACCCAGTACTTC. Its protein product is CATSDPTPTVGQETQYF.

This clonotype was seen many times. The rearrangement links TRBV5-1 to TRBJ2-2; tentative D call: TRBD1 (5 bases). Looked up from germline, CDR1 is SGHRS and CDR2 is YFSETQ. The CDR3 sequence is 16 residues long. V was shortened by 4 bases and J by 4 bases, with 17 bases between the two germline ends. CDR3: CASSTGRDLGTGELFF. CDR3 DNA sequence: TGCGCCAGCAGCACCGGCAGGGATTTGGGCACCGGGGAGCTGTTTTTT.

The chain recombines TRBV5-1 with TRBJ2-4, with D maybe TRBD1 (6 bases). The germline V gene has CDR1 SGHRS and CDR2 YFSETQ. This CDR3 contains 16 residues. Trimming pared 2 bases from V and 1 base from J, leaving 13 bases between. CDR3 amino acids: CASSLGRGEAKNIQYF. The CDR3 bases are TGCGCCAGCAGCTTAGGCAGGGGCGAGGCCAAAAACATTCAGTACTTC.

This clonotype was detected many times. The CDR3, as DNA: TGTGCCAGCAGTTACGGACAGGCCTATGGCTACACCTTC. Encoded protein: CASSYGQAYGYTF. The chain couples TRBV6-5 to TRBJ1-2; 7 positions agree with TRBD1. The CDR3 sequence is 13 residues long. Germline V gene data show CDR1 as MNHEY and CDR2 as SVGAGI. Trimming removed 2 bases from V and 4 bases from J; junction bases left unmatched: 1.

Ten or more counts support this clonotype. The CDR3 protein is CASSLTAAQETQYF. The CDR3, as DNA: TGTGCCAGCAGTTTAACGGCGGCACAAGAGACCCAGTACTTC. This chain joins TRBV28 and TRBJ2-5; D ambiguous. In germline, CDR1 is MDHEN, CDR2 SYDVKM. This CDR3 contains 14 residues. Trimming pared 2 bases from V and 2 bases from J, leaving 9 bases between.

This clonotype was recorded many times. The chain links TRBV27 to TRBJ1-5, with D tentatively TRBD1 (6 bases). Trimming took 6 bases from V and 1 from J, leaving 13 bases between them. The CDR3 contains 15 residues. CDR1 MNHEY and CDR2 SMNVEV come from the germline V gene (reference sequence). Here the CDR3 reads CASSPAGGSNQPQHF. The CDR3 DNA is TGTGCCAGCAGCCCCGCGGGGGGCAGCAATCAGCCCCAGCATTTT.

The rearrangement links TRBV28 to TRBJ2-7, with D possibly being TRBD1 or TRBD2 (5 bases each). The CDR3 contains 14 residues. Germline values: CDR1 MDHEN, CDR2 SYDVKM. V shed 6 bases and J shed 2 bases, with 14 bases lying between them. The CDR3 DNA is TGTGCCAGCAGCACCCCGGGACCCACCTACGAGCAGTACTTC. Translation: CASSTPGPTYEQYF. The full variable domain, its missing parts supplied by reference TRBV28 and TRBJ2-7, is DVKVTQSSRYLVKRTGEKVFLECVQDMDHENMFWYRQDPGLGLRLIYFSYDVKMKEKGDIPEGYSVSREKKERFSLILESASTNQTSMYLCASSTPGPTYEQYFGPGTRLTVT.

The table lists this clonotype with a few counts. The chain links TRBV12-3 or TRBV12-4 to TRBJ1-3; a possible D gene is TRBD1 (5 bases). Trimming left V 5 bases short and J 4 bases short, with 18 bases between. CDR3 length: 16 residues. The CDR3 DNA follows: TGTGCCAGCAGTGAGTCCTCCCGGGACCTCGGAAACACCATATATTTT. Protein: CASSESSRDLGNTIYF.

This clonotype came up a few times. V usage is TRBV5-5 and J usage is TRBJ2-3; TRBD1 agrees at 8 bases. The CDR3 runs 17 residues. Per germline, CDR1 SGHKS and CDR2 YYEKEE (reference sequence). V lost 4 bases, J lost 3 bases, and 13 bases stayed unmatched. CDR3: CASSGGRTGPVTDTQYF. Here the CDR3 DNA reads TGTGCCAGCAGCGGGGGACGGACAGGGCCCGTAACAGATACGCAGTATTTT.

The CDR3 here is CASSQVPGGSTEAFF. CDR3 DNA sequence: TGTGCCAGCAGCCAAGTTCCCGGAGGAAGCACTGAAGCTTTCTTT. The chain combines TRBV4-2 with TRBJ1-1; D unresolved. The germline gives CDR1 LGHNA, CDR2 YNFKEQ. Trimming cost V 1 base and J 4 bases, with 13 bases left between them. This CDR3 has 15 residues.

The chain joins TRBV21-1 to TRBJ2-1; TRBD2 is the table's D call, not checked against the DNA. TRBV21-1 is shown as a pseudogene. The CDR3 extends over 16 amino acids. This CDR3 is CASFITAGGTYNEQFF. Written as DNA, the CDR3 is TGTGCCAGCTTTATCACGGCGGGGGGGACTTACAATGAGCAGTTCTTC.

This clonotype appeared a few times. The chain recombines TRBV5-5 with TRBJ2-5, with D possibly matching TRBD1 (6 bases). The germline CDR1 and CDR2 sequences are SGHKS and YYEKEE (reference sequence). V was pared by 4 bases and J by 2 bases, with 9 bases between. The CDR3 is made up of 13 amino acids. Here the CDR3 DNA reads TGTGCCAGCAGCGCACAGGGTCAAGAGACCCAGTACTTC. It is translated as CASSAQGQETQYF.

This clonotype occurred many times. The rearrangement uses TRBV5-1 and TRBJ1-4; D gene uncertain. This CDR3 has 17 amino acids. Trimming took off 4 bases at V and 0 bases at J, with 16 bases between the two ends. Germline-derived CDR1 and CDR2 are SGHRS and YFSETQ. The CDR3 reads CASSRGPETTTNEKLFF. DNA for the CDR3: TGCGCCAGCAGCCGCGGGCCCGAAACGACAACTAATGAAAAACTGTTTTTT.